Shown below are 15 T cell receptor beta chains from a single sample sequenced in a study of PD-1 blockade in mismatch repair-deficient tumors. Profiled with immunoSEQ multiplex PCR; TCRdb holds only in-frame clones, not every one. There are under 50,000 clones in the sample; approximately 80% occur only once, and approximately 3.5% lies in the top ten. The sample was PBMCs, taken before pembrolizumab treatment. Receptors originate from an adult with mismatch repair-deficient cancer.

Remarks on this clone: Other DNA sequences within the sample encode an identical CDR3. This chain links TRBV5-1 with TRBJ2-7; 10 bases are a match to TRBD2. The CDR3 length is 15 residues. Unmatched junction bases numbered 3, after V lost 0 bases and J lost 3 bases. CDR1 is SGHRS, CDR2 YFSETQ, per germline. The CDR3 is CASSLVASGSYEQYF. As DNA, the CDR3 is TGCGCCAGCAGCTTGGTGGCTAGCGGGAGCTACGAGCAGTACTTC.

The rearrangement uses TRBV2 and TRBJ2-7, with 7 bases that match TRBD1. Germline CDR1 is SNHLY and CDR2 is FYNNEI. J was trimmed by 0 bases and V by 6 bases; bases with no gene match: 5. The CDR3 is 14 residues long. The chain's CDR3 is CASSLGQSSYEQYF. As DNA, the CDR3 is TGTGCCAGCAGCCTGGGACAGAGCTCCTACGAGCAGTACTTC.

This chain uses TRBV5-1 with TRBJ2-7; D remains unclear. Germline V gives CDR1 SGHRS, CDR2 YFSETQ. V gave up 2 bases and J gave up 2 bases, with 8 bases separating them. The CDR3 consists of 13 residues. CDR3 nucleotides: TGCGCCAGCAGCTTTGGTCAGGCCTACGAGCAGTACTTC. Its protein is CASSFGQAYEQYF.

The chain couples TRBV15 to TRBJ2-7; D uncertain. Trimming cost V 3 bases and J 0 bases, with 9 bases left between them. The germline V gene has CDR1 LNHNV and CDR2 YYDKDF (reference sequence). This CDR3 region has 14 residues. The CDR3 DNA follows: TGTGCCACCAGCAGCGGACGAAGCTCCTACGAGCAGTACTTC. This translates into CATSSGRSSYEQYF.

This chain links TRBV18 with TRBJ1-1; D ambiguous. V lost 4 bases to trimming and J lost 2 bases, with 5 bases between them. The CDR3 length is 12 residues. The V gene's germline CDR1 is KGHSH and CDR2 LQKENI. The CDR3 nucleotides read TGTGCCAGCTCACAGAGAAACACTGAAGCTTTCTTT. It is translated as CASSQRNTEAFF.

V gene TRBV10-3 combines with J gene TRBJ1-2, with D maybe TRBD1 (6 bases). The CDR3 covers 14 residues. The germline V gene has CDR1 ENHRY and CDR2 SYGVKD. Trimming took off 8 bases at V and 1 base at J, with 14 bases between the two ends. CDR3 in amino acids: CAIHGGRGNYGYTF. CDR3 coding DNA: TGTGCCATCCACGGGGGGCGCGGTAACTATGGCTACACCTTC.

The chain links TRBV6-5 to TRBJ1-4; 7 nucleotides match TRBD1. CDR1 is MNHEY, CDR2 SVGAGI, per germline. After removal of 9 bases from V and 4 bases from J, the junction contained 8 bases not matched to a gene. The CDR3 has 14 amino acids. The CDR3 here is CASKPGQYNEKLFF. CDR3 bases: TGTGCCAGTAAGCCGGGACAGTATAATGAAAAACTGTTTTTT.

The gene calls are TRBV6-5 and TRBJ1-2, with D maybe TRBD1 (6 bases). V lost 5 bases and J 8 bases, leaving 15 bases between the germline ends. Looked up from germline, CDR1 is MNHEY and CDR2 is SVGAGI. The CDR3 is 13 residues long. CDR3 bases: TGTGCCAGCAGTGGAGGGGGGTTACAGGGCTACACCTTC. This sequence encodes CASSGGGLQGYTF.

This clone was seen once. CDR3 nucleotides: TGTGCCAGCAGTTACGTCGAGGAAAAACTGTTTTTT. It encodes CASSYVEEKLFF. The J gene is TRBJ1-4, the V gene TRBV6-6; no clear D. There are 12 residues in the CDR3. Germline-derived CDR1 and CDR2 are MNHNY and SVGAGI (reference sequence). With 2 bases removed from V and 8 bases from J, the gap between germline ends came to 6 bases.

The table lists this clone with a few counts. The CDR3 nucleotides are TGTGCCAGCAGCCTAAACACCGGGGAGCTGTTTTTT. As protein: CASSLNTGELFF. The chain has TRBV7-8 and TRBJ2-2; no clear D gene. Looked up from germline, CDR1 is SGHVS and CDR2 is FQNEAQ. Trimming shortened V by 5 bases and J by 2 bases, and 3 bases separated the two germline ends. The CDR3 runs to 12 residues.

The chain links TRBV18 to TRBJ1-5; D may be TRBD1 (5 bases). The CDR3 length is 12 residues. Germline assignment: CDR1 KGHSH and CDR2 LQKENI. The ends were cut back, 3 bases at V and 11 bases at J, with 11 bases in the middle. CDR3 sequence: CASSPGEGTQHF. CDR3 sequence (DNA): TGTGCCAGCTCACCGGGGGAAGGGACCCAGCATTTT.

The chain combines TRBV6-5 with TRBJ2-1, with 7 bases matching TRBD1. Germline V gene sequence: CDR1 MNHEY, CDR2 SVGAGI. This CDR3 has 13 residues. The trim removed 6 bases at V and 9 bases at J, leaving 8 bases unmatched. CDR3 region: CASRPQGYGEQFF. CDR3 nucleotide sequence: TGTGCCAGCAGACCACAGGGGTACGGTGAGCAGTTCTTC.

The rearrangement links TRBV5-6 to TRBJ2-2; tentative D call: TRBD2 (7 bases). The CDR3 is made up of 14 amino acids. Germline V gene data show CDR1 as SGHDT and CDR2 as YYEEEE. Trimming removed 2 bases from V and 16 bases from J, with 21 bases in between. CDR3 bases: TGTGCCAGCAGCTTTCAGGCGGGGGCCATGAGCTGGTTTTTT. This translates into CASSFQAGAMSWFF.

This clone was recorded only once. The rearrangement joins TRBV6-5 to TRBJ2-1; 7 bases fit TRBD1. The CDR3 has 15 amino acids. Germline V CDR1 and CDR2: MNHEY, SVGAGI. J lost 7 bases, V lost 0 bases, and 6 bases had no gene match. Here the CDR3 reads CASSYSRQGGNEQFF. The CDR3 coding sequence is TGTGCCAGCAGTTACTCAAGACAGGGTGGTAATGAGCAGTTCTTC.

J is TRBJ2-2 and V is TRBV5-1; D gene uncertain. V gave up 0 bases and J gave up 0 bases, with 3 bases separating them. Germline V CDR1 and CDR2: SGHRS, YFSETQ. This CDR3 comprises 14 residues. The CDR3 protein is CASSLVPNTGELFF. The CDR3 bases are TGCGCCAGCAGCTTGGTCCCGAACACCGGGGAGCTGTTTTTT.